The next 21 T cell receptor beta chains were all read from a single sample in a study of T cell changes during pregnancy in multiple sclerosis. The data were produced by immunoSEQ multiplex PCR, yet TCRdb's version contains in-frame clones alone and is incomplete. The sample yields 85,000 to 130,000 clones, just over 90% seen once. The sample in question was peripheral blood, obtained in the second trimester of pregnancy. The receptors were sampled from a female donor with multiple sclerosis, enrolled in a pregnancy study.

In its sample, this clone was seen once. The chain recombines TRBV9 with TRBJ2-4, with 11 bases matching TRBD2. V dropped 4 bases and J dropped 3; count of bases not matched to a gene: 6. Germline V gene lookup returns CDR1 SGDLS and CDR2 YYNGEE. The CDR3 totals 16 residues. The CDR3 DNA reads TGTGCCAGCAGCATCGGGACTAGCGGATACAAAAACATTCAGTACTTC. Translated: CASSIGTSGYKNIQYF.

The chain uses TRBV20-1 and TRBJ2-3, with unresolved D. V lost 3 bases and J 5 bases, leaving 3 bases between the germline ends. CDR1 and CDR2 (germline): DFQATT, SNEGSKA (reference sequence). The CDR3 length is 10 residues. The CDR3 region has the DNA TGCAGTGCTAGTAAAGATACGCAGTATTTT. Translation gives CSASKDTQYF.

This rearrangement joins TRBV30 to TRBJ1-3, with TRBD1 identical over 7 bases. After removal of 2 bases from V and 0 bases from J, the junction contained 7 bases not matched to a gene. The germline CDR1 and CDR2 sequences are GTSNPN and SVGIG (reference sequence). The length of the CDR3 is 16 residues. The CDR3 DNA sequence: TGTGCCTGGAGTAACGGACAGGCCAGCTCTGGAAACACCATATATTTT. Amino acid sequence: CAWSNGQASSGNTIYF.

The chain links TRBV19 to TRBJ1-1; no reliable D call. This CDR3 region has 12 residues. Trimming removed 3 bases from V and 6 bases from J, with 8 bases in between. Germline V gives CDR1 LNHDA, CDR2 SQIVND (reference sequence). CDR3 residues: CASSMARSEAFF. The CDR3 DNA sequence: TGTGCCAGTAGTATGGCCAGATCTGAAGCTTTCTTT.

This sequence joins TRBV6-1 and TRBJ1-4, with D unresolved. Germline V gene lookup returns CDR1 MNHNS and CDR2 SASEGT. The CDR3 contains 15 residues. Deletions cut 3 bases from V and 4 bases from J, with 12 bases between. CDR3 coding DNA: TGTGCCAGCAGTGACGGGAGACAAGTTAATGAAAAACTGTTTTTT. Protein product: CASSDGRQVNEKLFF.

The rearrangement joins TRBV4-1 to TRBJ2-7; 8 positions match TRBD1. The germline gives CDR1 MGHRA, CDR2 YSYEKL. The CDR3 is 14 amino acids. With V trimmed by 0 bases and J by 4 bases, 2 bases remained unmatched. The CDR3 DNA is TGCGCCAGCAGCCAAGAAGGACAGGGTTACGAGCAGTACTTC. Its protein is CASSQEGQGYEQYF.

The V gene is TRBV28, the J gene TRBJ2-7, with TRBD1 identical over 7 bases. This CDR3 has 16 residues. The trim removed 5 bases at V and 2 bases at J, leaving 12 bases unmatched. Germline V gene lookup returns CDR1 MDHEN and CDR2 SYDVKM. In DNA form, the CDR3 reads TGTGCCAGCAGTCCCTACTCCGGGACAGACCCCTACGAGCAGTACTTC. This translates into CASSPYSGTDPYEQYF.

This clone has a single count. The CDR3 region has the DNA TGTGCCAGCAGTGCCGAGACTAGCGGGAGGGCCAATGAGCAGTTCTTC. Encoded protein: CASSAETSGRANEQFF. This sequence joins TRBV25-1 and TRBJ2-1; 14 bases are shared with TRBD2. The CDR3 has 16 amino acids. The germline gives CDR1 MGHDK, CDR2 SYGVNS. The trim removed 4 bases at V and 6 bases at J, leaving 5 bases unmatched.

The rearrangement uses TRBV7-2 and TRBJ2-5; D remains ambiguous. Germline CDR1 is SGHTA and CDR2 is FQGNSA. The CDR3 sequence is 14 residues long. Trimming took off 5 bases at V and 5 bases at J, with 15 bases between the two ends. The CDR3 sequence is CASSPLSGGETQYF. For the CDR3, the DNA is TGTGCCAGCAGCCCCCTTTCAGGTGGGGAGACCCAGTACTTC.

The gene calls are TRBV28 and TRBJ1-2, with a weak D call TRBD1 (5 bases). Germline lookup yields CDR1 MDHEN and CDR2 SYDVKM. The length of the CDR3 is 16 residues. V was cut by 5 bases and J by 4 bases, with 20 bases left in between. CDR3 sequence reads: CASSRTGGRVVYGYTF. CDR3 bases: TGTGCCAGCAGTCGCACCGGGGGGAGGGTTGTCTATGGCTACACCTTC.

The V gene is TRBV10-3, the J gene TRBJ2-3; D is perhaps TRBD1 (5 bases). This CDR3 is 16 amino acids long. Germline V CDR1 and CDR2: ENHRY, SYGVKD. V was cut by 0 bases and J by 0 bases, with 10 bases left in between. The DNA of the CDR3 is TGTGCCATCAGTGAGTCAGGGGCATCTAGCACAGATACGCAGTATTTT. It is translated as CAISESGASSTDTQYF.

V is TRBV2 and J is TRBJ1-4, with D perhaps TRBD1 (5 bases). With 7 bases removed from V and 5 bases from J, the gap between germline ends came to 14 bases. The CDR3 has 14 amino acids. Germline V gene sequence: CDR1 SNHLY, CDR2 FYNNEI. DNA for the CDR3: TGTGCCAGCAAACCTGGGGGAGGGAATGAAAAACTGTTTTTT. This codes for CASKPGGGNEKLFF.

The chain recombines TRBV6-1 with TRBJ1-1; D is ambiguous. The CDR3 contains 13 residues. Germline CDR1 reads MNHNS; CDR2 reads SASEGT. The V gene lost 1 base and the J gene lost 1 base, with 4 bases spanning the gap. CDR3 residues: CASSEGGNTEAFF. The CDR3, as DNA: TGTGCCAGCAGTGAAGGAGGGAACACTGAAGCTTTCTTT.

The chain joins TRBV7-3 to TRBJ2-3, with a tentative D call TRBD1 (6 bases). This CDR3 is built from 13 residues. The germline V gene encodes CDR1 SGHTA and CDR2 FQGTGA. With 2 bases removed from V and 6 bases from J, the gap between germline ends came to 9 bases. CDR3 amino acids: CASSLVGADTQYF. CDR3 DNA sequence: TGTGCCAGCAGCTTAGTGGGGGCCGATACGCAGTATTTT.

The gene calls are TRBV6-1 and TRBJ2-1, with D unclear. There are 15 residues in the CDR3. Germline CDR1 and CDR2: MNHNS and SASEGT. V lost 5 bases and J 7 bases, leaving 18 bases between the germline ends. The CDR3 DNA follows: TGTGCCAGCAGTCGGCGGCGTAACGAGGATAATGAGCAGTTCTTC. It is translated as CASSRRRNEDNEQFF.

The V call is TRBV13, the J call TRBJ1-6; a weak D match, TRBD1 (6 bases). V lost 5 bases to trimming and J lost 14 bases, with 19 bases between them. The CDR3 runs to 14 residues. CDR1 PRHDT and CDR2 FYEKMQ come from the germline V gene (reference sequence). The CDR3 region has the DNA TGTGCCAGCAGCCCACGAGGTGGGGGCTTATCCCTCCACTTT. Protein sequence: CASSPRGGGLSLHF. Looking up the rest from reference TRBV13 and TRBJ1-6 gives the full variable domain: AAGVIQSPRHLIKEKRETATLKCYPIPRHDTVYWYQQGPGQDPQFLISFYEKMQSDKGSIPDRFSAQQFSDYHSELNMSSLELGDSALYFCASSPRGGGLSLHFGNGTRLTVT.

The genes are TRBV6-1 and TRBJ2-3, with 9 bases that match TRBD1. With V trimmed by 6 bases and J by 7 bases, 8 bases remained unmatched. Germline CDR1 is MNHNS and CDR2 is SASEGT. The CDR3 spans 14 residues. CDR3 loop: CASRTGGDTNTQYF. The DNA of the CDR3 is TGTGCCAGCAGGACAGGGGGTGATACGAATACGCAGTATTTT.

CDR3 bases: TGTGCCAGCAGCTTCGGCAGGAAGGACGGGGAGCTGTTTTTT. Encoded protein: CASSFGRKDGELFF. The chain is built from TRBV5-6 and TRBJ2-2; D remains ambiguous. The CDR3 has 14 residues. Germline CDR1 SGHDT, CDR2 YYEEEE. V dropped 2 bases and J dropped 7 bases, with 12 bases sitting between them. Looking up the rest from reference TRBV5-6 and TRBJ2-2 gives the full variable domain: DAGVTQSPTHLIKTRGQQVTLRCSPKSGHDTVSWYQQALGQGPQFIFQYYEEEERQRGNFPDRFSGHQFPNYSSELNVNALLLGDSALYLCASSFGRKDGELFFGEGSRLTVL.

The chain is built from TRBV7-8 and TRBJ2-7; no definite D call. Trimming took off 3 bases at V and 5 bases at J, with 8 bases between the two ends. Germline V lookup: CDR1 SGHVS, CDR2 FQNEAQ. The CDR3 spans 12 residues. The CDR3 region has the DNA TGTGCCAGCAGCTTGACTCCCCACGAGCAGTACTTC. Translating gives CASSLTPHEQYF.

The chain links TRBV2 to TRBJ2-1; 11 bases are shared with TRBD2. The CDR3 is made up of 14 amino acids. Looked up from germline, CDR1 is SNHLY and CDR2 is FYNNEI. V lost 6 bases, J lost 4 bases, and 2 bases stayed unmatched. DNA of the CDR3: TGTGCCAGCAGGGGACTAGCGGCTTACAATGAGCAGTTCTTC. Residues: CASRGLAAYNEQFF.

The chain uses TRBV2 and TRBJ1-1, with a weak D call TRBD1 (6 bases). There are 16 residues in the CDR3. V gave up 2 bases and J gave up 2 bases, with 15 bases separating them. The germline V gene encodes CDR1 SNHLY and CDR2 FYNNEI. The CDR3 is CASSESTGDINTEAFF. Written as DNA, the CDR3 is TGTGCCAGCAGTGAAAGTACCGGGGACATAAACACTGAAGCTTTCTTT.